What follows are 3 T cell receptor beta chains derived from one specimen sequenced in a study of cytomegalovirus exposure and HLA in healthy donors. 60 Vbeta and 13 Jbeta primers were used in PCR. Generated by immunoSEQ multiplex PCR, the TCRdb table keeps only in-frame clones and is missing some. Here the sample spans around 260,000 clones, 80% being singletons. The sample taken for sequencing was PBMCs. These TCRs come from a girl aged 2 to 9 in good health and CMV-seronegative.

This clone was detected a few times. The genes are TRBV11-2 and TRBJ2-1; D might be TRBD2 (5 bases). The CDR3 loop spans 15 amino acids. CDR1 and CDR2 (germline): SGHAT, FQNNGV. Trimming stripped 1 base from V and 3 bases from J, with 10 bases between. The CDR3 spells CASSLGLAGYNEQFF. Written as DNA, the CDR3 is TGTGCCAGCAGCTTAGGTCTAGCCGGCTACAATGAGCAGTTCTTC. Filled out from reference TRBV11-2 and TRBJ2-1, the complete variable domain reads EAGVAQSPRYKIIEKRQSVAFWCNPISGHATLYWYQQILGQGPKLLIQFQNNGVVDDSQLPKDRFSAERLKGVDSTLKIQPAKLEDSAVYLCASSLGLAGYNEQFFGPGTRLTVL.

In regard to this clone: At one of its ends the junction is not consistent with the germline gene, which may arise from a read error. J is TRBJ2-3 and V is TRBV20-1; D remains unclear. Germline assignment: CDR1 DFQATT and CDR2 SNEGSKA (reference sequence). The CDR3 totals 8 residues. The CDR3 protein is CSARRGKF. In DNA form, the CDR3 reads TGCAGTGCCCGCCGCGGAAAATTT.

The chain combines TRBV19 with TRBJ1-6; perhaps TRBD1 as D (6 bases). CDR1 and CDR2 from the germline V gene are LNHDA and SQIVND (reference sequence). The length of the CDR3 is 12 residues. V lost 6 bases, J lost 14 bases, and 14 bases lay in between. CDR3 DNA: TGTGCCAGTAGAGCCTCTGGGGGCACCCTCCACTTT. This encodes CASRASGGTLHF.